A selection of T cell receptor beta chains follows, all from one sample in a study of neurological immune-mediated disorders. TCRdb passed the 5' RACE reads through MiXCR, listing each CDR3 protein once. The sample contains 20,000 to 30,000 distinct CDR3 sequences, 13% of which appear only once. The sequenced sample was CD4+ T cells from blood. Receptor source: a female donor with HTLV-1-associated myelopathy (HAM/TSP). Each CDR3 is given with its conserved first and last residue. A D gene is named only where the DNA matches it firmly. Size is stated for part of the rows, as once, few or many counts, or as a class when the clone is expanded.

TRBJ1-5 | TRBD1 | TRBV7-2 | many | TGTGCCAGCAGCCTGACAGGGGGCTGGCAGCCCCAGCATTTT | CASSLTGGWQPQHF
TRBJ2-1 | TRBD2 | TRBV20-1 | many | TGCAGTGCTAGACGGCGACTAGCGGACTACAATGAGCAGTTCTTC | CSARRRLADYNEQFF
TRBJ2-1 | TRBD2 | TRBV20-1 | many | TGCAGTGCTAGAGATTTCGAGACTAGCGGAAACCCCGTATACAATGAGCAGTTCTTC | CSARDFETSGNPVYNEQFF
TRBJ2-3 | - | TRBV21-1 | many | TGTGCCACCTACAGGAAGGGGGGCCGAGATACGCAGTATTTT | CATYRKGGRDTQYF
TRBJ1-2 | - | TRBV11-1 | many | TGTGCCAGCAGCTTAGCTGGGGGCCACAACTATGGCTACACCTTC | CASSLAGGHNYGYTF
TRBJ1-2 | TRBD1 | TRBV30 | - | TGTGCCTGGAGCGGAGACAGGGGGCTTGGCTACACCTTC | CAWSGDRGLGYTF
TRBJ2-5 | TRBD2 | TRBV7-3 | many | TGTGCCAGCAGCAGGCTAGCGGCCCCCCAAGAGACCCAGTACTTC | CASSRLAAPQETQYF
TRBJ2-7 | - | TRBV20-1 | many | TGCAGTGCTAGAGACCACTCGACAGGCGACCCCTACGAGCAGTACTTC | CSARDHSTGDPYEQYF
TRBJ2-1 | - | TRBV15 | many | TGTGCCACCAGCAGTTTCAGCTGGGAGCAGTTCTTC | CATSSFSWEQFF
TRBJ2-5 | TRBD1 | TRBV20-1 | many | TGCAGTGCTAGAGATCACGGCAGGGGGCCCCAAGAGACCCAGTACTTC | CSARDHGRGPQETQYF
TRBJ2-2 | - | TRBV24-1 | many | TGTGCCACCAGTGATTGGACAGAGACCGGGGAGCTGTTTTTT | CATSDWTETGELFF
TRBJ2-3 | - | TRBV20-1 | many | TGCAGTGCTAGAGATGGGGGGTCAGAACTCACAGATACGCAGTATTTT | CSARDGGSELTDTQYF
TRBJ2-6 | - | TRBV5-1 | many | TGCGCCAGCAGCTCAGGAGGTGGGGCCAACGTCCTGACTTTC | CASSSGGGANVLTF
TRBJ2-2 | TRBD2 | TRBV6-2/TRBV6-3 | many | TGTGCCAGCCGGGGCGGGGGAAACACCGGGGAGCTGTTTTTT | CASRGGGNTGELFF
TRBJ2-7 | TRBD1 | TRBV15 | medium-sized | TGTGCCACCAGCAGAGATGCAGGGGGCCCTCGTACGGAGCAGTACTTC | CATSRDAGGPRTEQYF
TRBJ2-2 | TRBD2 | TRBV7-2 | many | TGTGCCAGCAGACCGGGGAGGGGAAACACCGGGGAGCTGTTTTTT | CASRPGRGNTGELFF
TRBJ2-3 | TRBD2 | TRBV5-1 | many | TGCGCCAGCAGCCCGACTAGCGGGGCGGTGGCAGATACGCAGTATTTT | CASSPTSGAVADTQYF
TRBJ2-3 | - | TRBV5-1 | many | TGCGCCAGCAGCTGGGGCGTCCGGGATACGCAGTATTTT | CASSWGVRDTQYF
TRBJ2-5 | - | TRBV5-1 | - | - | CASSFYICSAIDRVETQYF
TRBJ1-6 | - | TRBV20-1 | - | TGCAGTGCTAGATATCAGACCCTAGTACCAACGGGTACCCTCCACTTT | CSARYQTLVPTGTLHF
TRBJ2-7 | - | TRBV7-8 | many | TGTGCCAGCAGCTTAGTCTGGGGGAGCTCCTACGAGCAGTACTTC | CASSLVWGSSYEQYF
TRBJ2-3 | TRBD1 | TRBV15 | many | TGTGCCACCAGCAGAACTACAGGGGGCAGCACAGATACGCAGTATTTT | CATSRTTGGSTDTQYF
TRBJ2-3 | TRBD2 | TRBV20-1 | many | TGCAGTGCTAGAGCTGGGACTAGCGGGGGCACAGATACGCAGTATTTT | CSARAGTSGGTDTQYF
TRBJ2-5 | - | TRBV12-3/TRBV12-4 | many | TGTGCCAGCAGTTCTACCTGGGAGACCCAGTACTTC | CASSSTWETQYF
TRBJ2-1 | TRBD2 | TRBV7-2 | many | TGTGCCAGCAGCCTGCGGGGGGGCCTCGACAATGAGCAGTTCTTC | CASSLRGGLDNEQFF
TRBJ1-5 | TRBD1 | TRBV6-1 | few | TGTGCCAGCAGTGGACAGGGGTATCAGCCCCAGCATTTT | CASSGQGYQPQHF
TRBJ2-3 | - | TRBV6-4 | many | TGTGCCAGCTCCCCCCAGGATAGCACAGATACGCAGTATTTT | CASSPQDSTDTQYF
TRBJ2-3 | TRBD2 | TRBV6-6 | many | TGTGCCAGCAGATCTAGCGGGAGAGGTGCAGATACGCAGTATTTT | CASRSSGRGADTQYF
TRBJ2-5 | TRBD1 | TRBV18 | many | TGTGCCAGCTCACGAGGGGGCCAAGGAGAGACCCAGTACTTC | CASSRGGQGETQYF
TRBJ2-5 | - | TRBV15 | - | TGTGCCACCAGCAGAGATCGCGGACCTCAGGGGACCCAGTACTTC | CATSRDRGPQGTQYF
TRBJ2-3 | - | TRBV12-3/TRBV12-4 | many | TGTGCCAGCACCCTCAGGGGACCCACAGATACGCAGTATTTT | CASTLRGPTDTQYF
TRBJ2-3 | TRBD1 | TRBV7-6 | many | TGTGCCAGCAGCTTAATTCAGGGGGACACAGATACGCAGTATTTT | CASSLIQGDTDTQYF
TRBJ2-7 | - | TRBV29-1 | many | TGCAGCGTTGAACTTGGCGACGACCAGCAGTACTTC | CSVELGDDQQYF
TRBJ2-2 | TRBD1 | TRBV6-5 | many | TGTGCCAGCAGAAGGACAGGGGGTTCCGGGGAGCTGTTTTTT | CASRRTGGSGELFF
TRBJ2-4 | - | TRBV12-3/TRBV12-4 | many | TGTGCCAGCAGTGATACAGGGAGAGGAGACATTCAGTACTTC | CASSDTGRGDIQYF
TRBJ2-3 | - | TRBV7-9 | many | TGTGCCAGCAGCTTAGGGGCGGATACGCAGTATTTT | CASSLGADTQYF
TRBJ2-7 | - | TRBV4-2 | many | TGTGCCAGCAGCCAAGCCGACAGGTCATCCTACGAGCAGTACTTC | CASSQADRSSYEQYF
TRBJ2-7 | TRBD2 | TRBV7-2 | many | TGTGCCAGCAGCTCCAGAGGACTAGCGGGAGTGTACGAGCAGTACTTC | CASSSRGLAGVYEQYF
TRBJ1-1 | - | TRBV5-5 | many | TGTGCCAGCAGCCCGCGCGGGGGTTCTGAAGCTTTCTTT | CASSPRGGSEAFF
TRBJ1-6 | - | TRBV6-2/TRBV6-3 | many | TGTGCCAGCAGTTACGCCCTTCCTCGGCGGGATTCACCCCTCCACTTT | CASSYALPRRDSPLHF
TRBJ2-2 | - | TRBV7-2 | many | TGTGCCAGCAGCTTAATGGCCGGGGAGCTGTTTTTT | CASSLMAGELFF
TRBJ1-5 | TRBD1 | TRBV5-1 | - | TGCGCCAGCAGCTTGGAGCCCCACAGGGGAACCCGGACTAGCAATCAGCCCCAGCATTTT | CASSLEPHRGTRTSNQPQHF
TRBJ2-1 | - | TRBV25-1 | - | TGTGCCAGCAGTGAATCTGGTCGCGGCAATGAGCAGTTCTTC | CASSESGRGNEQFF
TRBJ2-3 | - | TRBV5-1 | - | TGCGTCAGCAGCACGGGTGGCGGAGAGACCCAGTATTTT | CVSSTGGGETQYF
TRBJ2-3 | - | TRBV20-1 | - | TGCAGTGCTAATGACCACAAAGATACGGAGTATTTT | CSANDHKDTEYF
TRBJ2-7 | - | TRBV20-1 | many | TGCAGTGCTAGAGCTAAAACCGGGACCCTCTACGAGCAGTACTTC | CSARAKTGTLYEQYF
TRBJ1-5 | - | TRBV20-1 | many | TGCAGTGCTGGAAGGACAGATAGCAATCAGCCCCAGCATTTT | CSAGRTDSNQPQHF
TRBJ2-1 | TRBD2 | TRBV3-1 | - | TGTGCCAGCAGCCAAGTTTGGCCTAGCGGGGGGGCGGGAAGCTCCTACAATGAGCAGTTCTTC | CASSQVWPSGGAGSSYNEQFF
TRBJ2-1 | - | TRBV12-3/TRBV12-4 | many | TGTGCCAGCACAGAACAGGGCTATGAGCAGTTCTTC | CASTEQGYEQFF
TRBJ1-6 | - | TRBV20-1 | many | TGCAGTGCTAGAGAGTCAAGCTCCTATAATTCACCCCTCCACTTT | CSARESSSYNSPLHF
TRBJ2-4 | TRBD2 | TRBV4-1 | many | TGCGCCAGCAGCCCTAGCGGGGGGGCCTCGGGTAGATTCTGGAACATTCAGTACTTC | CASSPSGGASGRFWNIQYF
TRBJ2-6 | - | TRBV7-3 | many | TGTGCCAGCAGCTTATTACGCCCAAGCTCTGGGGCCAACGTCCTGACTTTC | CASSLLRPSSGANVLTF
TRBJ2-1 | - | TRBV7-2 | medium-sized | TGTGCCAGCAGCTTAGGATCCAACAATGAGCAGTTCTTC | CASSLGSNNEQFF